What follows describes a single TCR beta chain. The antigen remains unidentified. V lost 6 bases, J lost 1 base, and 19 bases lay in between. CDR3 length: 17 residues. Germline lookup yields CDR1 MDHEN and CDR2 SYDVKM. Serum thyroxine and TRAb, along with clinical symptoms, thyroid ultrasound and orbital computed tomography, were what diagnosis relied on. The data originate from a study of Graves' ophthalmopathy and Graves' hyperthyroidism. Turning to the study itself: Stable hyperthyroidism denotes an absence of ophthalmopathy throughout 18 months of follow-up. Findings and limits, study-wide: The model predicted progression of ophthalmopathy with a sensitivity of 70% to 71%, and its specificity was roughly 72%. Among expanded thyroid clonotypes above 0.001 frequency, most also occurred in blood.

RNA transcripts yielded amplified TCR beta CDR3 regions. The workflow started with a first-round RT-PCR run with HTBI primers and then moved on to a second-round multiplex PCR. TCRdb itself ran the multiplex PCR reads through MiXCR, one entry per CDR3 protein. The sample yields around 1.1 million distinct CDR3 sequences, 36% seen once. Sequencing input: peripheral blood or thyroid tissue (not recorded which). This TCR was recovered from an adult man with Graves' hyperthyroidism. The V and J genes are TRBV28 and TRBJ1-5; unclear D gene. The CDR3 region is CASRKIREPSSNQPQHF. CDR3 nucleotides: TGTGCCAGCAGAAAGATTAGGGAGCCCTCAAGCAATCAGCCCCAGCATTTT.